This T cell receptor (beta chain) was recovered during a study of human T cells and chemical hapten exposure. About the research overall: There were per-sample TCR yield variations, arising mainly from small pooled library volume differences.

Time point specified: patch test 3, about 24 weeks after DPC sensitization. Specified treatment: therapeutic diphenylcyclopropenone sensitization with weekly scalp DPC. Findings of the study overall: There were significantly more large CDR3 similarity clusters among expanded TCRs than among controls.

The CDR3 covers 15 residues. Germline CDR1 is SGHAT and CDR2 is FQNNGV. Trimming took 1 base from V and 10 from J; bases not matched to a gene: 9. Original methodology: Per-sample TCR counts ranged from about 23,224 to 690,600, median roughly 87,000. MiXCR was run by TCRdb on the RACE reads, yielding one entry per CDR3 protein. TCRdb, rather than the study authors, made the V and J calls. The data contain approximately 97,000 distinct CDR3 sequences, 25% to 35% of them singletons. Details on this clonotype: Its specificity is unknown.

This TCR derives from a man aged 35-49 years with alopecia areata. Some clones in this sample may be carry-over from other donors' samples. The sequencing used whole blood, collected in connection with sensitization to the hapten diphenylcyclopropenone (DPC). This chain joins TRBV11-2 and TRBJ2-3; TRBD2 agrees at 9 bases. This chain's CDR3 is CASSLVRGRVNPQYF. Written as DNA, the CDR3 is TGTGCCAGCAGCTTAGTACGCGGGAGGGTAAATCCGCAGTATTTT.